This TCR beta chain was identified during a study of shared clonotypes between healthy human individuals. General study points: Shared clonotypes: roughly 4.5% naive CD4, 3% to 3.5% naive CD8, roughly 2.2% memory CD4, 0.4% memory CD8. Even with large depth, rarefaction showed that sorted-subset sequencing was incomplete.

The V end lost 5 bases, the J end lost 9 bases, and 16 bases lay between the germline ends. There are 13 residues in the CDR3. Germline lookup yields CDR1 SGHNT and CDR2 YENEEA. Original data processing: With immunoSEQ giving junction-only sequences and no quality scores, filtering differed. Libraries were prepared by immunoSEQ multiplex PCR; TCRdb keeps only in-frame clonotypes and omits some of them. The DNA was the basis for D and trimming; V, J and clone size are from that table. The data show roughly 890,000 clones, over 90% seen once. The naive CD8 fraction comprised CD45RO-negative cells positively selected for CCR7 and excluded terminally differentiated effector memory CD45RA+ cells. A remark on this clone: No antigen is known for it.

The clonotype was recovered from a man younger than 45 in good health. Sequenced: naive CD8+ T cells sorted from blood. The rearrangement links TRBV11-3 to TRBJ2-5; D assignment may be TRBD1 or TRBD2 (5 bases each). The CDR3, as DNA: TGTGCCAGCAGCGTACGAGGGGATTTCCCCCAGTACTTC. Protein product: CASSVRGDFPQYF.